Listed below are T cell receptor beta chains from one sample, sequenced in a study of cytomegalovirus exposure and HLA in healthy donors. Repertoires were generated with immunoSEQ multiplex PCR, while TCRdb's copy carries only in-frame clones and drops some. The data show 150,000 to 200,000 clones, 60% to 85% seen once. Sequenced input: PBMCs. Receptors were obtained from a female donor in good health and CMV-seronegative. The CDR3 runs from the conserved cysteine through the conserved F or W. Each record gives: clone size, V gene, J gene, D gene, CDR3 protein, CDR3 DNA. D genes are given only for firm matches. Rows may omit the clone size; those that give it use once, few, many or a size class.

-,TRBV6-5,TRBJ1-5,-,CASRFSGSSNQPQHF,TGTGCCAGCAGGTTCTCGGGGTCAAGCAATCAGCCCCAGCATTTT
-,TRBV19,TRBJ2-1,-,CASSIDGHEQFF,TGTGCCAGTAGTATAGATGGGCACGAGCAGTTCTTC
few,TRBV20-1,TRBJ2-7,-,CSAGRTAEQYF,TGCAGTGCTGGGCGGACAGCCGAGCAGTACTTC
few,TRBV6-1,TRBJ1-5,-,CASRGGYSNQPQHF,TGTGCCAGCAGAGGGGGATATAGCAATCAGCCCCAGCATTTT
-,TRBV18,TRBJ2-2,-,CASSPPRRGTGELFF,TGTGCCAGCTCACCACCGAGGAGGGGCACCGGGGAGCTGTTTTTT
-,TRBV18,TRBJ1-1,-,CASSFRTAQNTEAFF,TGTGCCAGCTCATTCCGGACAGCCCAGAACACTGAAGCTTTCTTT
-,TRBV6-5,TRBJ2-2,-,CASRVPGGDTGELFF,TGTGCCAGCAGAGTACCCGGGGGTGACACCGGGGAGCTGTTTTTT
-,TRBV21-1,TRBJ1-2,-,CASSNRRTFYGYTF,TGTGCCAGCAGCAACAGGAGGACGTTCTATGGCTACACCTTC
-,TRBV18,TRBJ2-1,TRBD1,CASSPTLPPRGTGEGNEQFF,TGTGCCAGCTCACCAACTCTACCACCCCGGGGGACAGGGGAGGGCAATGAGCAGTTCTTC
-,TRBV2,TRBJ1-4,TRBD1,CASRAGQSYEKLFF,TGTGCCAGCCGCGCGGGACAGAGTTATGAAAAACTGTTTTTT
-,TRBV15,TRBJ1-5,-,CATSRRGKEPQHF,TGCGCCACCAGTAGGAGAGGGAAGGAGCCCCAGCATTTT
few,TRBV9,TRBJ2-3,TRBD2,CASSVRGGLADTQYF,TGTGCCAGCAGCGTTCGGGGGGGCCTTGCAGATACGCAGTATTTT
-,TRBV1,TRBJ2-2,-,CTSSQHSRDRGRTGELFF,TGCACCAGCAGCCAACATTCCCGGGACAGGGGGCGCACCGGGGAGCTGTTTTTT
-,TRBV7-3,TRBJ2-7,TRBD2,CASSLTSGGTEQYF,TGTGCCAGCAGCTTAACTAGCGGGGGAACCGAGCAGTACTTC
-,TRBV28,TRBJ1-2,-,CASSLGGTNYGYTF,TGTGCCAGCAGTTTGGGGGGGACCAACTATGGCTACACCTTC
-,TRBV7-2,TRBJ2-7,TRBD2,CASSRGTSGGMSSYEQYF,TGTGCCAGCAGCCGCGGGACTAGCGGGGGGATGAGCTCCTACGAGCAGTACTTC
-,TRBV28,TRBJ2-5,TRBD2,CASSLSPGGQYF,TGTGCCAGCAGTTTATCCCCGGGGGGACAGTACTTC
-,TRBV27,TRBJ2-7,TRBD2,CASSLGVAGAYEQYF,TGTGCCAGCAGTTTAGGGGTAGCGGGAGCGTACGAGCAGTACTTC
few,TRBV29-1,TRBJ1-1,-,CSVLNPEAFF,TGCAGCGTTCTAAACCCTGAAGCTTTCTTT
once,TRBV4-2,TRBJ1-2,-,CASSQGSGGRQDRYGYTF,TGTGCCAGCAGCCAAGGGTCCGGGGGGCGGCAGGACCGCTATGGCTACACCTTC
-,TRBV6-6,TRBJ1-1,TRBD1,CASSYPNRGGTEAFF,TGTGCCAGCAGTTACCCTAACAGGGGTGGCACTGAAGCTTTCTTT
-,TRBV2,TRBJ1-5,TRBD1,CASRLDRVSNQPQHF,TGTGCCAGCAGGCTAGACAGGGTAAGCAATCAGCCCCAGCATTTT
-,TRBV6-5,TRBJ1-5,-,CASSYSAGGNQPQHF,TGTGCCAGCAGTTACTCGGCGGGGGGCAATCAGCCCCAGCATTTT
-,TRBV29-1,TRBJ2-3,-,CSGHKSTDTQYF,TGCAGCGGACACAAAAGCACAGATACGCAGTATTTT
-,TRBV29-1,TRBJ2-7,-,CSVTPPSGQPNEQYF,TGCAGCGTTACCCCCCCCAGTGGACAGCCAAACGAGCAGTACTTC
-,TRBV7-8,TRBJ2-2,TRBD2,CASSLAPSGGNTGELFF,TGTGCCAGCAGCTTAGCTCCTAGCGGGGGCAACACCGGGGAGCTGTTTTTT
-,TRBV30,TRBJ2-5,-,CAWSEETQYF,TGTGCCTGGAGCGAGGAGACCCAGTACTTC
few,TRBV21-1,TRBJ2-5,-,CASSKAGRGLPQETQYF,TGTGCCAGCAGCAAAGCAGGAAGGGGGCTCCCTCAAGAGACCCAGTACTTC